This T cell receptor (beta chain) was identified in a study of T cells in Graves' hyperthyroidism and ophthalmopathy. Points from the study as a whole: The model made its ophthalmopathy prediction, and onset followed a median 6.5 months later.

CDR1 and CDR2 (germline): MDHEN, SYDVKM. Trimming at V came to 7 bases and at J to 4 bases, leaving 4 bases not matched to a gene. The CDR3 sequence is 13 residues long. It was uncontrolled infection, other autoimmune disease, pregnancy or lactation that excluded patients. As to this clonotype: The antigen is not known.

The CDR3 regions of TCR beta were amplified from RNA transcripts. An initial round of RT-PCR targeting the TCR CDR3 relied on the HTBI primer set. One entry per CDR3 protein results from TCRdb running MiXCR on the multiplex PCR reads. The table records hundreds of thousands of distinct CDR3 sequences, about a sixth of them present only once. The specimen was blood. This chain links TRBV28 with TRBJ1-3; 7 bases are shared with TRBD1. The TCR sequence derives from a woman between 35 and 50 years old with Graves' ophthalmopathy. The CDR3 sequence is CASNDRVGNTIYF. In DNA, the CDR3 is TGTGCCAGCAACGACAGGGTGGGAAACACCATATATTTT.